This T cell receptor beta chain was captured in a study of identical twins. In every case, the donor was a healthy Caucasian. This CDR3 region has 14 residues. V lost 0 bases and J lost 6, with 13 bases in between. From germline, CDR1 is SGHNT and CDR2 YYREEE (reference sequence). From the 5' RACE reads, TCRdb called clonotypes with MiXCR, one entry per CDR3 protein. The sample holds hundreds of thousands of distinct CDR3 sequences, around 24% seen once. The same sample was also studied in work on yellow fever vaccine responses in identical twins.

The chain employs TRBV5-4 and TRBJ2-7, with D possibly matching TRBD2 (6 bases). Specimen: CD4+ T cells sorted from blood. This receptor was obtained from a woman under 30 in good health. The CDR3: CASSLGSPGGEQYF. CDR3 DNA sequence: TGTGCCAGCAGCTTGGGGTCCCCCGGGGGCGAGCAGTACTTC.